This paragraph covers one TCR beta chain sequence. This clonotype came up a few times. There is no known antigen for this receptor. No clone much larger than this one lies a single base away; base qualities are absent. This entry comes from a study of blood T cells in healthy people across ages (dated by TCRdb to between 2015 and 2016). A note on the overall study: Template switching captured roughly one uniquely barcoded TCR beta cDNA molecule per two T cells in model experiments. Using deep sequencing normalized with unique cDNA molecular identifiers, the study measured how TCR beta repertoire diversity changes with age. Donors were grouped into four age groups: young (average about 15 years), middle-aged (under 40), aged (around 66) and long-lived (about 90). To avoid experimental bias, donors of different ages were distributed randomly across sequencing lanes. The study analyzed two additional independent replicas of 1 million unique cDNA reads from the same blood draw for two donors, one aged 18 to 29 and one aged 80 or older. Study-level results and caveats: Observed TCR beta diversity per million T cells fell roughly linearly with age, and a significant reduction was already apparent by age approximately 40. Compared with the aged group, the long-lived group had more naive CD4+ T cells, fewer expanded clones and increased TCR diversity, a pattern suggesting age selection. Donor CMV infection status was unknown, potentially confounding age-related changes in expanded clonotypes. Since profiling was done on bulk unsorted PBMCs, naive and antigen-experienced compartments could not be conclusively compared. Total diversity estimates from one million sequenced T cells were considered lower bounds and underestimates. There was a strong correlation between observed TCR beta diversity and the percentage of naive T cells measured by flow cytometry.

The library was built by means of 5' RACE. The second PCR ran for about 6 to 12 cycles and used a J-beta primer mix along with a sample-barcoded 5' primer. Each TCR beta cDNA molecule received a unique molecular identifier from a template-switch 5' adaptor carrying 12 random nucleotides. Each sample yielded at least 3 million CDR3-containing paired-end reads. The Mint cDNA synthesis kit, primed by a TRBC-specific oligonucleotide, was used to synthesize first-strand cDNA from all RNA. After uracil-DNA glycosylase treatment, a first 18-cycle PCR used universal primers M1SS and BC2_uni_R on all cDNA. In the original analysis: Normalization of each sample was performed by random selection of 1 million high-quality reads, each carrying a distinct molecular identifier. Instead of being binned into consensus sequences, reads that shared molecular identifiers were thrown out. MiTCR, run with a Q25 quality threshold and the strictest error-elimination algorithm, handled CDR3 identification, clonotype clustering and error correction. A nonparametric unseen species model with Euler transformation was used to estimate a lower bound on total TCR beta diversity. The public sequencing data were trimmed at Q25 with fastp and processed into clonotypes with MiXCR by TCRdb, which kept only in-frame beta chains. CDR3 protein duplicates are merged, each entry listing the most common genes and DNA. These V and J calls are TCRdb output, not the study's own analysis. For this sample the table gives fewer than 2 million distinct CDR3 sequences, of which approximately 40% were detected only once. The ten most abundant clones make up around 23% of the sample.

Donors were roughly 40 systemically healthy Caucasian individuals from Russia aged 6 to 90 years. Around 9.7 milliliters of peripheral blood were collected from each donor into EDTA-treated Vacutainer tubes. Ficoll-Paque density-gradient centrifugation was used to isolate PBMCs, with at least 6.5 million per sample. Total RNA was extracted from PBMCs with Trizol reagent, with at least 5 micrograms obtained per sample. The percentages of naive CD45RAhigh/CD27high T cells were determined by flow cytometry on a PBMC aliquot from every donor. CDR1 and CDR2, looked up from the germline V gene, are SGHTA and FQGTGA. From the cysteine through the phenylalanine, the CDR3 covers 16 amino acids. Only the CDR3 part of the read is kept: 48 bases, read in frame from the first base. Trimming at the junction amounts to 2 bases on V and 9 bases on J, and the germline ends lie 17 bases apart.

This TCR was sampled from a human donor in good health. The chain is assembled from TRBV7-3 and TRBJ1-6; the D gene is perhaps TRBD1, on 5 matching bases. The sequencing sample was made of blood. CDR3 sequence: CASSLLPGAGISPLHF. The sequenced DNA is TGTGCCAGCAGCTTACTCCCCGGGGCAGGGATTTCACCCCTCCACTTT.